Following are 23 T cell receptor beta chains from one sample sequenced in a study of blood T cell repertoires in COVID-19. The protocol was immunoSEQ multiplex PCR, while the TCRdb copy is restricted to in-frame clones and leaves out a portion. Among approximately 57,000 clones, under 90% were seen once, and the ten largest hold roughly 5%. The sequencing sample was made of peripheral blood. The receptors originated from a man aged 40-55 years with active COVID-19.

The chain combines TRBV2 with TRBJ2-3; no clear D. The CDR3 is 17 amino acids. V was cut by 0 bases and J by 4 bases, with 17 bases left in between. The germline V gene encodes CDR1 SNHLY and CDR2 FYNNEI. The CDR3 region has the DNA TGTGCCAGCAGTGAAGCGCTTCGAGCACCCCGCTCAGATACGCAGTATTTT. This translates into CASSEALRAPRSDTQYF.

This chain uses TRBV4-1 with TRBJ1-5; possible D gene TRBD1, 5 bases. CDR3 length: 16 residues. V lost 1 base, J lost 3 bases, and 13 bases lay in between. CDR1 is MGHRA, CDR2 YSYEKL, per germline. For the CDR3, the DNA is TGCGCCAGCAGCCAAGGGGGAGGGGAGCTCAATCAGCCCCAGCATTTT. As protein: CASSQGGGELNQPQHF.

This clone has a single count. The chain carries TRBV7-9 and TRBJ1-2; D remains unclear. In germline, CDR1 is SEHNR, CDR2 FQNEAQ (reference sequence). Trimming removed 4 bases at V and 5 bases at J, with 8 bases between. This CDR3 is 12 amino acids long. The CDR3 coding sequence is TGTGCCAGCAGCTCCCCGGGATATGGCTACACCTTC. As protein: CASSSPGYGYTF. The entire variable domain, with the rest obtained from reference TRBV7-9 and TRBJ1-2, is as follows: DTGVSQNPRHKITKRGQNVTFRCDPISEHNRLYWYRQTLGQGPEFLTYFQNEAQLEKSRLLSDRFSAERPKGSFSTLEIQRTEQGDSAMYLCASSSPGYGYTFGSGTRLTVV.

This clone was seen once. The V call is TRBV28, the J call TRBJ2-1, with 10 bases lining up with TRBD2. The J segment lost 8 bases and the V segment lost 4 bases, leaving 8 bases of the junction unmatched. The CDR3 sequence is 15 residues long. CDR1 and CDR2 (germline): MDHEN, SYDVKM. In DNA form, the CDR3 reads TGTGCCAGCAGTTCCCCAGCGGGAGGGCCCCATGAGCAGTTCTTC. Protein sequence: CASSSPAGGPHEQFF.

This clone was seen a single time. The chain is built from TRBV19 and TRBJ1-5; tentative D call: TRBD1 (5 bases). Germline values: CDR1 LNHDA, CDR2 SQIVND (reference sequence). This CDR3 has 15 amino acids. Trimming removed 7 bases at V and 0 bases at J, with 13 bases between. The CDR3 loop reads CASTGQGHSNQPQHF. In nucleotides, the CDR3 is TGTGCCAGTACCGGACAAGGGCATAGCAATCAGCCCCAGCATTTT.

The V and J genes are TRBV5-5 and TRBJ2-3, with 9 bases aligning to TRBD2. The CDR3 runs to 15 residues. With 3 bases clipped from V and 6 bases from J, the junction kept 8 bases outside the gene matches. The germline CDR1 and CDR2 sequences are SGHKS and YYEKEE (reference sequence). For the CDR3, the DNA is TGTGCCAGCAGCTCGCAAGCGGGAGGCGGGGATACGCAGTATTTT. It encodes CASSSQAGGGDTQYF.

The CDR3 reads CASSLWSSEGWTGNTIYF. As DNA, the CDR3 is TGTGCCAGCAGCTTATGGTCCTCCGAGGGATGGACTGGAAACACCATATATTTT. The J gene is TRBJ1-3, the V gene TRBV7-6; D uncertain. This CDR3 has 18 amino acids. Germline V gene sequence: CDR1 SGHVS, CDR2 FNYEAQ. V lost 2 bases to trimming and J lost 2 bases, with 19 bases between them.

The chain employs TRBV28 and TRBJ1-6; the D gene is possibly TRBD1 (6 bases). This CDR3 spans 15 amino acids. Trimming cost V 3 bases and J 6 bases, with 12 bases left between them. Per germline, CDR1 MDHEN and CDR2 SYDVKM. The CDR3 loop is CASSLLGASNSPLHF. In DNA form, the CDR3 reads TGTGCCAGCAGTTTGTTGGGGGCAAGTAATTCACCCCTCCACTTT.

The chain joins TRBV6-5 to TRBJ2-7, with a weak D call TRBD2 (6 bases). The CDR3 consists of 13 residues. Germline CDR1 is MNHEY and CDR2 is SVGAGI. The V gene lost 0 bases and the J gene lost 5 bases, with 8 bases spanning the gap. CDR3 residues: CASSYSRRDEQYF. The CDR3 DNA reads TGTGCCAGCAGTTACTCGAGGAGGGACGAGCAGTACTTC.

V usage is TRBV5-1 and J usage is TRBJ2-5; D perhaps matches TRBD1 (6 bases). Trimming pared 4 bases from V and 1 base from J, leaving 20 bases between. CDR1 is SGHRS and CDR2 is YFSETQ in the germline V gene. This CDR3 has 17 amino acids. DNA of the CDR3: TGCGCCAGCAGCGCCCAGTCACAGGGTTTCTCCCAAGAGACCCAGTACTTC. It specifies CASSAQSQGFSQETQYF. The full variable domain, in which reference TRBV5-1 and TRBJ2-5 provide the parts outside the CDR3, is KAGVTQTPRYLIKTRGQQVTLSCSPISGHRSVSWYQQTPGQGLQFLFEYFSETQRNKGNFPGRFSGRQFSNSRSEMNVSTLELGDSALYLCASSAQSQGFSQETQYFGPGTRLLVL.

The chain combines TRBV9 with TRBJ2-4, with 13 bases aligning to TRBD2. The ends lost 3 bases at V and 0 bases at J; junction bases unmatched: 6. The CDR3 covers 18 residues. In germline, CDR1 is SGDLS, CDR2 YYNGEE. The CDR3 loop is CASSAGTSGTIAKNIQYF. DNA for the CDR3: TGTGCCAGCAGCGCTGGGACTAGCGGGACAATAGCCAAAAACATTCAGTACTTC.

The chain recombines TRBV6-1 with TRBJ2-3; tentatively, D is TRBD1 (5 bases). The CDR3 extends over 16 amino acids. V shed 4 bases and J shed 0 bases, with 14 bases lying between them. Germline V gene lookup returns CDR1 MNHNS and CDR2 SASEGT. The CDR3 protein is CASSVTRQISTDTQYF. In DNA form, the CDR3 reads TGTGCCAGCAGTGTAACCAGACAGATAAGCACAGATACGCAGTATTTT.

The rearrangement joins TRBV27 to TRBJ2-5; perhaps TRBD1 as D (6 bases). The CDR3 sequence is 17 residues long. Between the trimmed V and J ends, which lost 4 bases and 2 bases, there was a span of 20 bases. Germline V lookup: CDR1 MNHEY, CDR2 SMNVEV (reference sequence). The CDR3 DNA sequence: TGTGCCAGCAGTTGGGGGCCCACTCGTTTTCTTCAAGAGACCCAGTACTTC. This sequence encodes CASSWGPTRFLQETQYF.

The V and J genes are TRBV6-5 and TRBJ1-3, with a possible D match to TRBD1 (5 bases). This CDR3 spans 12 amino acids. Trimming cost V 6 bases and J 9 bases, with 12 bases left between them. Germline values: CDR1 MNHEY, CDR2 SVGAGI. CDR3 amino acids: CASRRRGGTIYF. CDR3 sequence (DNA): TGTGCCAGCAGGAGGCGCGGGGGCACCATATATTTT.

The J gene is TRBJ2-1, the V gene TRBV24-1, with TRBD1 matching over 11 bases. The CDR3 totals 16 residues. CDR1 and CDR2 (germline): KGHDR, SFDVKD. V was pared by 4 bases and J by 4 bases, with 5 bases of the junction left unmatched. The CDR3 nucleotides are TGTGCCACCAGTGACGGGACAGGGGGGGGTTACAATGAGCAGTTCTTC. This translates into CATSDGTGGGYNEQFF.

The J gene is TRBJ2-3, the V gene TRBV5-1, with 8 bases fitting TRBD1. The CDR3 runs to 14 residues. CDR1 is SGHRS, CDR2 YFSETQ, per germline. Losses at the gene ends were 4 bases for V and 2 bases for J; bases not matched to a gene: 3. The CDR3 spells CASSRDRLTDTQYF. For the CDR3, the DNA is TGCGCCAGCAGCCGGGACAGGCTCACAGATACGCAGTATTTT. The whole variable domain, remainder taken from reference TRBV5-1 and TRBJ2-3, is KAGVTQTPRYLIKTRGQQVTLSCSPISGHRSVSWYQQTPGQGLQFLFEYFSETQRNKGNFPGRFSGRQFSNSRSEMNVSTLELGDSALYLCASSRDRLTDTQYFGPGTRLTVL.

The chain is built from TRBV30 and TRBJ1-2, with D maybe TRBD1 (5 bases). The length of the CDR3 is 14 residues. Germline V gene lookup returns CDR1 GTSNPN and CDR2 SVGIG (reference sequence). Trimming stripped 7 bases from V and 7 bases from J, with 22 bases between. The CDR3 DNA follows: TGTGCCTACCACCTGGGGGGGAGATATGGTGGCTACACCTTC. Translated, it gives CAYHLGGRYGGYTF.

The chain couples TRBV2 to TRBJ1-1, with D tentatively TRBD1 (6 bases). V was cut by 6 bases and J by 3 bases, with 14 bases left in between. In germline, CDR1 is SNHLY, CDR2 FYNNEI. The CDR3 runs 14 residues. CDR3 DNA sequence: TGTGCCAGCAGCCTTCAGGGGTCCCACACTGAAGCTTTCTTT. Residues: CASSLQGSHTEAFF.

The chain recombines TRBV19 with TRBJ2-5; 8 bases agree with TRBD1. CDR3 length: 15 amino acids. Per germline, CDR1 LNHDA and CDR2 SQIVND (reference sequence). V trimming: 6 bases; J trimming: 1 base; junction bases outside the gene matches: 7. The CDR3 reads CASSRPGTGQETQYF. The CDR3 DNA sequence: TGTGCCAGTAGCCGTCCCGGGACAGGCCAAGAGACCCAGTACTTC. The full variable domain, completed using reference TRBV19 and TRBJ2-5, is DGGITQSPKYLFRKEGQNVTLSCEQNLNHDAMYWYRQDPGQGLRLIYYSQIVNDFQKGDIAEGYSVSREKKESFPLTVTSAQKNPTAFYLCASSRPGTGQETQYFGPGTRLLVL.

This chain uses TRBV28 with TRBJ2-3; TRBD1 aligns across 8 bases. J was trimmed by 0 bases and V by 9 bases; bases with no gene match: 11. The CDR3 consists of 16 residues. Germline lookup yields CDR1 MDHEN and CDR2 SYDVKM. CDR3 nucleotides: TGTGCCAGACCTCAGGACAGGGTTACTAGCACAGATACGCAGTATTTT. Its protein is CARPQDRVTSTDTQYF.

The J gene is TRBJ2-7, the V gene TRBV11-3, with 14 bases matching TRBD2. V lost 4 bases and J lost 0; bases outside the gene matches: 5. The germline V gene encodes CDR1 SGHNT and CDR2 YENEEA. The CDR3 sequence is 17 residues long. The CDR3 region is CASSSWTSGRSSYEQYF. CDR3 DNA: TGTGCCAGCAGCTCCTGGACTAGCGGGAGGTCCTCCTACGAGCAGTACTTC.

V is TRBV28 and J is TRBJ2-5; 7 bases fit TRBD1. The CDR3 runs 16 residues. From germline, CDR1 is MDHEN and CDR2 SYDVKM. V lost 6 bases and J lost 7; bases outside the gene matches: 17. CDR3 loop: CASSQEQTGTLWTQYF. The CDR3 DNA is TGTGCCAGCAGCCAGGAACAGACAGGGACCCTGTGGACCCAGTACTTC.

This clone was counted a few times. The CDR3 sequence: CASSQLVRGFYNEQFF. In DNA form, the CDR3 reads TGCGCCAGCAGCCAGCTCGTAAGGGGGTTCTACAATGAGCAGTTCTTC. J is TRBJ2-1 and V is TRBV4-1, with D possibly TRBD1 on 6 matching bases. Germline CDR1 and CDR2: MGHRA and YSYEKL. With 3 bases removed from V and 3 bases from J, the gap between germline ends came to 15 bases. The CDR3 extends over 16 amino acids.